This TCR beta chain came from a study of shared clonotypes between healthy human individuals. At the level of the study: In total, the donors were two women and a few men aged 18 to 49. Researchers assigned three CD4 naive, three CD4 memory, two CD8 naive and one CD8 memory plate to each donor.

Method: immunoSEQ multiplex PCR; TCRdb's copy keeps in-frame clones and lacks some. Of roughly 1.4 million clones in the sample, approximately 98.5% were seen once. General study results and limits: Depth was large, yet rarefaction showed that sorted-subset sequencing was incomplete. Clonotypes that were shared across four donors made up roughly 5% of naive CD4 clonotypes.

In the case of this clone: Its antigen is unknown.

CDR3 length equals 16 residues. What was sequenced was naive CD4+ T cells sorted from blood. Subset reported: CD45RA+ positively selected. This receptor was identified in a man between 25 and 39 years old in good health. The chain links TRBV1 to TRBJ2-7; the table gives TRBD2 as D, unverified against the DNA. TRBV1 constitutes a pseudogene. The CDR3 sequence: CTSSQALAESSYEQYF. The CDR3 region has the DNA TGCACCAGCAGCCAAGCTCTGGCGGAAAGCTCCTACGAGCAGTACTTC.